These T cell receptor beta chains were read from a single sample in a study of Ad26.COV2.S vaccination and SARS-CoV-2 variants. The repertoire was sequenced with immunoSEQ multiplex PCR; TCRdb's copy has only in-frame clones and lacks some. In the table there are about 350,000 clones, 75% to 90% of which are singletons. The specimen was peripheral blood, collected in a trial of Ad26.COV2.S vaccine versus placebo. The receptor source for this set is a person aged 18-65 years who received the Ad26.COV2.S COVID-19 vaccine or a placebo. The CDR3 runs from the conserved cysteine through the conserved F or W. The D gene is left open where the match is weak. Part of the rows lack a size; the others show once, few, many or a class for expanded clones.

j_call: TRBJ2-5; d_call: TRBD2; clone_size: .; v_call: TRBV5-4; cdr3_aa: CASSLDPSGRVETQYF; cdr3_nt: TGTGCCAGCAGCTTGGATCCTAGCGGGAGGGTGGAGACCCAGTACTTC
j_call: TRBJ1-1; d_call: TRBD1; clone_size: .; v_call: TRBV5-1; cdr3_aa: CASSLAPGQDFEAFF; cdr3_nt: TGCGCCAGCAGCTTGGCCCCGGGACAGGACTTTGAAGCTTTCTTT
j_call: TRBJ2-7; d_call: TRBD2; clone_size: .; v_call: TRBV6-2/TRBV6-3; cdr3_aa: CASSYNPRQGGNEQYF; cdr3_nt: TGTGCCAGCAGTTACAACCCCAGGCAGGGAGGGAACGAGCAGTACTTC
j_call: TRBJ1-5; d_call: .; clone_size: .; v_call: TRBV10-1; cdr3_aa: CASSADGNQPQHF; cdr3_nt: TGCGCCAGCAGTGCGGACGGAAATCAGCCCCAGCATTTT
j_call: TRBJ2-1; d_call: .; clone_size: few; v_call: TRBV7-2; cdr3_aa: CASSFNEQFF; cdr3_nt: TGTGCCAGCAGCTTCAATGAGCAGTTCTTC
j_call: TRBJ2-2; d_call: .; clone_size: .; v_call: TRBV27; cdr3_aa: CASTSFGQGGGTGELFF; cdr3_nt: TGTGCCAGCACCTCCTTCGGCCAGGGAGGAGGCACCGGGGAGCTGTTTTTT
j_call: TRBJ2-7; d_call: TRBD2; clone_size: .; v_call: TRBV7-2; cdr3_aa: CASSLYGTSGSYEQYF; cdr3_nt: TGTGCCAGCAGCTTGTACGGGACTAGCGGGTCCTACGAGCAGTACTTC
j_call: TRBJ1-2; d_call: .; clone_size: .; v_call: TRBV19; cdr3_aa: CASRQAHSKVYGYTF; cdr3_nt: TGTGCCAGTAGGCAGGCCCACAGCAAAGTCTATGGCTACACCTTC
j_call: TRBJ1-1; d_call: .; clone_size: .; v_call: TRBV11-2; cdr3_aa: CASSPKGGLMNTEAFF; cdr3_nt: TGTGCCAGCAGCCCCAAAGGGGGACTCATGAACACTGAAGCTTTCTTT
j_call: TRBJ2-3; d_call: .; clone_size: .; v_call: TRBV19; cdr3_aa: CASNPRGVVSSTDTQYF; cdr3_nt: TGTGCCAGTAATCCCCGTGGGGTCGTTTCTAGCACAGATACGCAGTATTTT
j_call: TRBJ1-1; d_call: .; clone_size: .; v_call: TRBV2; cdr3_aa: CASTRVHGNTEAFF; cdr3_nt: TGTGCCAGCACGAGGGTCCACGGGAACACTGAAGCTTTCTTT
j_call: TRBJ2-7; d_call: TRBD2; clone_size: .; v_call: TRBV19; cdr3_aa: CATRGGGNYEQYF; cdr3_nt: TGTGCCACCCGAGGCGGGGGGAACTACGAGCAGTACTTC
j_call: TRBJ1-1; d_call: TRBD1; clone_size: .; v_call: TRBV28; cdr3_aa: CASIRVRTGGIGTEAFF; cdr3_nt: TGTGCCAGCATCCGCGTACGGACAGGGGGCATCGGCACTGAAGCTTTCTTT
j_call: TRBJ2-1; d_call: .; clone_size: .; v_call: TRBV5-4; cdr3_aa: CASSFSRESYNEQFF; cdr3_nt: TGTGCCAGCAGCTTCTCCAGGGAATCCTACAATGAGCAGTTCTTC
j_call: TRBJ2-1; d_call: .; clone_size: .; v_call: TRBV7-9; cdr3_aa: CASSSDGNSYNEQFF; cdr3_nt: TGTGCCAGCAGTTCCGACGGAAACTCCTACAATGAGCAGTTCTTC
j_call: TRBJ2-1; d_call: TRBD1; clone_size: .; v_call: TRBV7-2; cdr3_aa: CASSLDRARMDEQFF; cdr3_nt: TGTGCCAGCAGCCTGGACAGGGCTCGGATGGATGAGCAGTTCTTC
j_call: TRBJ2-3; d_call: TRBD2; clone_size: .; v_call: TRBV4-1; cdr3_aa: CASSQGTSRLDTQYF; cdr3_nt: TGCGCCAGCAGCCAAGGGACTAGCAGGCTAGATACGCAGTATTTT
j_call: TRBJ2-1; d_call: .; clone_size: .; v_call: TRBV7-9; cdr3_aa: CASSPGGTVDEQFF; cdr3_nt: TGTGCCAGCAGCCCTGGGGGGACGGTCGATGAGCAGTTCTTC
j_call: TRBJ1-1; d_call: .; clone_size: .; v_call: TRBV4-1; cdr3_aa: CASRPEPLDMNTEAFF; cdr3_nt: TGCGCCAGCAGACCCGAACCTTTAGACATGAACACTGAAGCTTTCTTT
j_call: TRBJ2-7; d_call: TRBD2; clone_size: few; v_call: TRBV28; cdr3_aa: CASSPLVLLADSYEQYF; cdr3_nt: TGTGCCAGCAGTCCCTTGGTCCTACTAGCGGATTCCTACGAGCAGTACTTC
j_call: TRBJ2-5; d_call: .; clone_size: .; v_call: TRBV14; cdr3_aa: CASSQDGQLQETQYF; cdr3_nt: TGTGCCAGCAGCCAAGACGGCCAGCTACAAGAGACCCAGTACTTC
j_call: TRBJ2-7; d_call: .; clone_size: .; v_call: TRBV6-5; cdr3_aa: CASSRPRDEQYF; cdr3_nt: TGTGCCAGCAGCCGGCCGAGGGACGAGCAGTACTTC
j_call: TRBJ1-1; d_call: TRBD1; clone_size: .; v_call: TRBV29-1; cdr3_aa: CSARRTGENTEAFF; cdr3_nt: TGCAGCGCTCGTAGGACAGGGGAGAACACTGAAGCTTTCTTT
j_call: TRBJ1-6; d_call: TRBD1; clone_size: few; v_call: TRBV28; cdr3_aa: CASSPGGGDRGSPLHF; cdr3_nt: TGTGCCAGCAGTCCCGGAGGGGGGGACAGGGGCTCACCCCTCCACTTT
j_call: TRBJ2-4; d_call: TRBD1; clone_size: .; v_call: TRBV12-3/TRBV12-4; cdr3_aa: CASSPGQRNIQYF; cdr3_nt: TGTGCCAGCAGCCCGGGACAGCGAAACATTCAGTACTTC
j_call: TRBJ2-5; d_call: .; clone_size: .; v_call: TRBV6-2/TRBV6-3; cdr3_aa: CASSNPPRTPRETQYF; cdr3_nt: TGTGCCAGCAGTAACCCGCCTCGGACTCCTAGAGAGACCCAGTACTTC
j_call: TRBJ2-5; d_call: .; clone_size: .; v_call: TRBV3-1/TRBV3-2; cdr3_aa: CASSQGPNRQETQYF; cdr3_nt: TGTGCCAGCAGCCAAGGCCCCAACAGGCAAGAGACCCAGTACTTC
j_call: TRBJ2-7; d_call: .; clone_size: .; v_call: TRBV6-1; cdr3_aa: CASSEAWQPSYEQYF; cdr3_nt: TGTGCCAGCAGTGAAGCCTGGCAGCCCTCCTACGAGCAGTACTTC
j_call: TRBJ2-1; d_call: TRBD2; clone_size: .; v_call: TRBV29-1; cdr3_aa: CSVVGLAGAKKYNEQFF; cdr3_nt: TGCAGCGTTGTAGGGCTAGCGGGGGCCAAGAAATACAATGAGCAGTTCTTC
j_call: TRBJ1-2; d_call: TRBD1; clone_size: .; v_call: TRBV5-1; cdr3_aa: CASSLAVRTGTNYGYTF; cdr3_nt: TGCGCCAGCAGCTTGGCGGTCAGGACAGGGACGAACTATGGCTACACCTTC